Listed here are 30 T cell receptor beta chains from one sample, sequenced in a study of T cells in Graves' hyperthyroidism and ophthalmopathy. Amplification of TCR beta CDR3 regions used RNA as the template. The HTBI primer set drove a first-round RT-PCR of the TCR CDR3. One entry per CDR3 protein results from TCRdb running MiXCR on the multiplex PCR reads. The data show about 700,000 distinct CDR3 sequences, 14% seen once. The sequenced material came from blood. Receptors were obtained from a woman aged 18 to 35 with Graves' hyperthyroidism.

The chain's CDR3 is CASSHTSGRINEQFF. In nucleotides, the CDR3 is TGTGCCAGCAGCCATACTAGCGGGAGGATCAATGAGCAGTTCTTC. The chain couples TRBV7-2 to TRBJ2-1; 12 bases align to TRBD2. Germline assignment: CDR1 SGHTA and CDR2 FQGNSA. The V and J ends lost 5 bases and 6 bases, in that order; junction bases with no gene match: 5. CDR3 length equals 15 residues.

In nucleotides, the CDR3 is TGTGCCAGCAGCTTAGTATCGGGATTCATCTACAATGAGCAGTTCTTC. Its translation: CASSLVSGFIYNEQFF. The chain is built from TRBV7-2 and TRBJ2-1; D perhaps matches TRBD2 (5 bases). The germline V gene encodes CDR1 SGHTA and CDR2 FQGNSA. The CDR3 has 16 residues. With 1 base removed from V and 3 bases from J, the gap between germline ends came to 13 bases.

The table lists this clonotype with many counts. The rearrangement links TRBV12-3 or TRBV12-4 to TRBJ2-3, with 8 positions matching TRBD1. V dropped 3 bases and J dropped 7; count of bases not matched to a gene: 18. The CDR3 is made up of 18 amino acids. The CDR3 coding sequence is TGTGCCAGCAGTTTTGGGCTCCACCTAGGACAGGGTGGAAATACGCAGTATTTT. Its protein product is CASSFGLHLGQGGNTQYF.

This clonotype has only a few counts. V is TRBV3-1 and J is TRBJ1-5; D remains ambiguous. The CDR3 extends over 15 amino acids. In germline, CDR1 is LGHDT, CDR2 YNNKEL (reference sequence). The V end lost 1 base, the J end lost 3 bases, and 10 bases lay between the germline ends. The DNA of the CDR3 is TGTGCCAGCAGCCAAGGACCCCAGGCCAATCAGCCCCAGCATTTT. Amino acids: CASSQGPQANQPQHF.

CDR3 region: CASRETTGGPGELFF. The CDR3 DNA reads as TGTGCCAGCAGAGAGACGACAGGGGGACCCGGGGAGCTGTTTTTT. The chain has TRBV28 and TRBJ2-2; 9 positions agree with TRBD1. The trim removed 6 bases at V and 6 bases at J, leaving 8 bases unmatched. Germline loops: CDR1 MDHEN, CDR2 SYDVKM. The CDR3 extends over 15 amino acids.

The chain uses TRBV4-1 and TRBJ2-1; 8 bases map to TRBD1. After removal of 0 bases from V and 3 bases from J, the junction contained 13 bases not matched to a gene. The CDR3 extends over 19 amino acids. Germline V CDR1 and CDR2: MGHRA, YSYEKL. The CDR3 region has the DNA TGCGCCAGCAGCCAAGATCCCGACAGGGGAAGGAGTTACTACAATGAGCAGTTCTTC. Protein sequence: CASSQDPDRGRSYYNEQFF.

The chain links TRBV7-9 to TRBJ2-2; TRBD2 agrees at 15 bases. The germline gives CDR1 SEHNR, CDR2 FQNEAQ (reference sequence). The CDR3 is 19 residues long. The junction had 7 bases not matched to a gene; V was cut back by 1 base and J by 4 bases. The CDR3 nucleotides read TGTGCCAGCAGCTTAGGCGGACTAGCGGGAGGGCCGGTCACCGGGGAGCTGTTTTTT. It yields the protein CASSLGGLAGGPVTGELFF. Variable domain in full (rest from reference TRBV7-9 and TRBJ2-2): DTGVSQNPRHKITKRGQNVTFRCDPISEHNRLYWYRQTLGQGPEFLTYFQNEAQLEKSRLLSDRFSAERPKGSFSTLEIQRTEQGDSAMYLCASSLGGLAGGPVTGELFFGEGSRLTVL.

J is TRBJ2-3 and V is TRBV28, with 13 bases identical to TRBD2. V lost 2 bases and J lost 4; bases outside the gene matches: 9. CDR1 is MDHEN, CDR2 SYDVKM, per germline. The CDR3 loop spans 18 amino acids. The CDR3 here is CASSLRLAGGEGADTQYF. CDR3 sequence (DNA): TGTGCCAGCAGTTTACGACTAGCGGGAGGAGAAGGGGCAGATACGCAGTATTTT.

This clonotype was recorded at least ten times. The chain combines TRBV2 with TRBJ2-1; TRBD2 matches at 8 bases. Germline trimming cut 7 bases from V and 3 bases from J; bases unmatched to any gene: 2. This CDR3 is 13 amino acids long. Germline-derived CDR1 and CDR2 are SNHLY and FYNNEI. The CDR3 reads CASTGTSYNEQFF. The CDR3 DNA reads TGTGCCAGCACGGGGACTAGCTACAATGAGCAGTTCTTC.

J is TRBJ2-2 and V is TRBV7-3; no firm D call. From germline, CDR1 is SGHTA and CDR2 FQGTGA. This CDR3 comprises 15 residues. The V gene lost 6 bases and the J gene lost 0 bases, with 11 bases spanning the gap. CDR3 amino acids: CASSPVGTNTGELFF. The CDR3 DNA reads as TGTGCCAGCAGTCCGGTCGGAACGAACACCGGGGAGCTGTTTTTT.

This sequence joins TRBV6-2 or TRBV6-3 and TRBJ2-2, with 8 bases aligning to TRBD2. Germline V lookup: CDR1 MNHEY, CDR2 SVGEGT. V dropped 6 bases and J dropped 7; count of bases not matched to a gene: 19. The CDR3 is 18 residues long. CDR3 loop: CASSESRRIAGKYGELFF. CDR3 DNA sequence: TGTGCCAGCAGCGAGAGCCGGCGCATAGCGGGGAAGTACGGGGAGCTGTTTTTT.

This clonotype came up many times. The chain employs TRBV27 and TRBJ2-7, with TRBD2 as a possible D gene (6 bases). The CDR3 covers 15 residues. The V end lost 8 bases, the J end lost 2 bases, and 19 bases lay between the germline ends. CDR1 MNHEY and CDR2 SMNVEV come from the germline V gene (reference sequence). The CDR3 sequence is CASGSFSGRTYEQYF. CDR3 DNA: TGTGCCAGCGGATCTTTTAGCGGTCGGACCTACGAGCAGTACTTC.

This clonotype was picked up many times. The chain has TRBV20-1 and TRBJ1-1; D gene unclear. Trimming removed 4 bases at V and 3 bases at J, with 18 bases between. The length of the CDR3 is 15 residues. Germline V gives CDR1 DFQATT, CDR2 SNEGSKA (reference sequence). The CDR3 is CSAIPRTGRDTEAFF. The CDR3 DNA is TGCAGTGCTATACCAAGGACCGGGAGGGACACTGAAGCTTTCTTT.

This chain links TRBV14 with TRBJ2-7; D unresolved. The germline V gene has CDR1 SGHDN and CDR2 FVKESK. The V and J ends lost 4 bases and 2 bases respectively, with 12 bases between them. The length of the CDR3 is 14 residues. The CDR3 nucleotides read TGTGCCAGCAGCCCAAGACTGAGCACCTACGAGCAGTACTTC. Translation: CASSPRLSTYEQYF.

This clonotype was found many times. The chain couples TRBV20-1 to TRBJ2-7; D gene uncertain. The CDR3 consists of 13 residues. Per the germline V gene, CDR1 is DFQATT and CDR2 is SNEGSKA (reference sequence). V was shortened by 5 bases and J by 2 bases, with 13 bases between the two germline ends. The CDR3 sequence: CSAFSPGAYEQYF. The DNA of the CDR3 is TGCAGTGCTTTTTCTCCTGGGGCCTACGAGCAGTACTTC.

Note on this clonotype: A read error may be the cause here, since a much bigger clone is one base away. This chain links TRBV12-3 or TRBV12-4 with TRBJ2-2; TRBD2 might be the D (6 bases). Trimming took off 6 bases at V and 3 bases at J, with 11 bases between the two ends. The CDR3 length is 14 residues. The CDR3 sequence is CASRAEGYTGELFF. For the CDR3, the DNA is TGTGCCAGCAGGGCGGAGGGATACACCGGGGAGCTGTTTTTT.

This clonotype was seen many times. The CDR3 loop reads CASSGGDRGRILNSPLHF. As DNA, the CDR3 is TGTGCCAGCAGTGGCGGAGATAGGGGTCGTATTCTGAATTCACCCCTCCACTTT. The rearrangement uses TRBV2 and TRBJ1-6; tentative D call: TRBD1 (5 bases). Germline V CDR1 and CDR2: SNHLY, FYNNEI. The ends were cut back, 4 bases at V and 7 bases at J, with 23 bases in the middle. The CDR3 totals 18 residues. Filled out from reference TRBV2 and TRBJ1-6, the complete variable domain reads EPEVTQTPSHQVTQMGQEVILRCVPISNHLYFYWYRQILGQKVEFLVSFYNNEISEKSEIFDDQFSVERPDGSNFTLKIRSTKLEDSAMYFCASSGGDRGRILNSPLHFGNGTRLTVT.

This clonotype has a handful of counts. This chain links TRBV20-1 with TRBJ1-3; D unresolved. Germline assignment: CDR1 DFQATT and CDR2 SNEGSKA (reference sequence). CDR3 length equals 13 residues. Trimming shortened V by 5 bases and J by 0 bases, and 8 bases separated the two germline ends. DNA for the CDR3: TGCAGTGCTGCCCCTATCTCTGGAAACACCATATATTTT. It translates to CSAAPISGNTIYF.

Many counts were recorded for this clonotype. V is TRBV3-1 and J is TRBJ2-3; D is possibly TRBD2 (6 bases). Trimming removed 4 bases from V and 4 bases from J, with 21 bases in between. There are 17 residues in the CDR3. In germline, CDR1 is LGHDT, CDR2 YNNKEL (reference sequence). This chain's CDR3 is CASSRQAGRGFADTQYF. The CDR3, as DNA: TGTGCCAGCAGCCGCCAAGCGGGTCGAGGGTTCGCAGATACGCAGTATTTT.

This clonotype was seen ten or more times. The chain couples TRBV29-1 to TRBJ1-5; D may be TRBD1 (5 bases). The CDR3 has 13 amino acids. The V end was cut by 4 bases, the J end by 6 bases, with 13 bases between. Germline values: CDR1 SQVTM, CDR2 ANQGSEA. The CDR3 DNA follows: TGCAGCGTTGCCAAGGGGCTTGGTCAGCCCCAGCATTTT. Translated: CSVAKGLGQPQHF.

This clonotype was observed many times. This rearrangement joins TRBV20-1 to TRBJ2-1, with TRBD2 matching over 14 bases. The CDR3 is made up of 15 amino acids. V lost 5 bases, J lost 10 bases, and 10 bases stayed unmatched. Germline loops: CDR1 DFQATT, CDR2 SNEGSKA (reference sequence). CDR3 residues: CSAFRLAGGLREQFF. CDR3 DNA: TGCAGTGCTTTTAGACTAGCGGGAGGGTTAAGGGAGCAGTTCTTC.

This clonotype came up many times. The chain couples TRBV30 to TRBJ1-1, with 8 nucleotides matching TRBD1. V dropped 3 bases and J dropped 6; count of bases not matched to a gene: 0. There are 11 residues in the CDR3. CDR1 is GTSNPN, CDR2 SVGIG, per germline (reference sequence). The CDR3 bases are TGTGCCTGGAGACAGGGGGCTGAAGCTTTCTTT. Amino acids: CAWRQGAEAFF.

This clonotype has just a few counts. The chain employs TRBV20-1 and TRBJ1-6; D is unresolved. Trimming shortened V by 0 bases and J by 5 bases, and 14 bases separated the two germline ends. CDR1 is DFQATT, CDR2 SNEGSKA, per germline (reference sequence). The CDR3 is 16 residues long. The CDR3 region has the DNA TGCAGTGCTAGAGATCGAGGGATAGTGCATAATTCACCCCTCCACTTT. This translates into CSARDRGIVHNSPLHF.

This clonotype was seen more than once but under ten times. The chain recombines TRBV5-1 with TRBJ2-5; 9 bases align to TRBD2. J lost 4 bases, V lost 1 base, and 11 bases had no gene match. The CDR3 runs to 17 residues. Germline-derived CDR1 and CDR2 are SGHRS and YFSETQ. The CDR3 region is CASSLKAGGFRSETQYF. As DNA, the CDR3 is TGCGCCAGCAGCTTGAAAGCGGGAGGTTTTAGGTCAGAGACCCAGTACTTC.

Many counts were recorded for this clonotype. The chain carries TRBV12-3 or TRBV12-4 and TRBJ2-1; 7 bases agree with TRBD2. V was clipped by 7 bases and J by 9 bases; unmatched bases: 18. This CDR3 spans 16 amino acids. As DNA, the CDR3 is TGTGCCAGCATCCACCCGGGGGAGGGGCAGGGAGCTGAGCAGTTCTTC. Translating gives CASIHPGEGQGAEQFF.

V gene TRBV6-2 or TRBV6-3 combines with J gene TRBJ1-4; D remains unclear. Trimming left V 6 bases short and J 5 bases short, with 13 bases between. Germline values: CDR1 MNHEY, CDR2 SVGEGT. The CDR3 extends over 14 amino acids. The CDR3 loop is CASSYNAGNEKLFF. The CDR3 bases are TGTGCCAGCAGCTACAACGCGGGGAATGAAAAACTGTTTTTT.

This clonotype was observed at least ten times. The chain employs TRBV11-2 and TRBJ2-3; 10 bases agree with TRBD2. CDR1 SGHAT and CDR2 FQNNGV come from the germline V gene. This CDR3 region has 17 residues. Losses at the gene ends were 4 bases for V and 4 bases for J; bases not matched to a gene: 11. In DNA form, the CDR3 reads TGTGCCAGCAGCTATTATAGTCTAGCGGGAGTTTCAGATACGCAGTATTTT. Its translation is CASSYYSLAGVSDTQYF. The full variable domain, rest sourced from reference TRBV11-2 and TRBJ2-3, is EAGVAQSPRYKIIEKRQSVAFWCNPISGHATLYWYQQILGQGPKLLIQFQNNGVVDDSQLPKDRFSAERLKGVDSTLKIQPAKLEDSAVYLCASSYYSLAGVSDTQYFGPGTRLTVL.

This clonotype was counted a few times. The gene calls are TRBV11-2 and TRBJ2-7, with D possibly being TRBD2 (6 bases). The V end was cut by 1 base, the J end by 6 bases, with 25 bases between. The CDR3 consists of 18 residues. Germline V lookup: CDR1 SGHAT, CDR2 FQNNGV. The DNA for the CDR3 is TGTGCCAGCAGCTTAGTCCCCCCGGGAGTAAAGAACATGGGCGAGCAGTACTTC. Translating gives CASSLVPPGVKNMGEQYF.

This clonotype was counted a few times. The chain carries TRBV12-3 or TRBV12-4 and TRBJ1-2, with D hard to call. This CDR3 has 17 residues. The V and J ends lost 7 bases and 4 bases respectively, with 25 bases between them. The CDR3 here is CASTLTVGGFSSYGYTF. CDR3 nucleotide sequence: TGTGCCAGCACCCTGACCGTTGGTGGCTTTTCGTCCTATGGCTACACCTTC.

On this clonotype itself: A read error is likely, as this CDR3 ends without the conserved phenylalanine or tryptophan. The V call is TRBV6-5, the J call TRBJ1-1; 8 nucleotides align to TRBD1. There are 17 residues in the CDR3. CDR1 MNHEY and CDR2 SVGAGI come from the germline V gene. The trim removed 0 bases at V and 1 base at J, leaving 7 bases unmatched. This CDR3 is CASSYSRTGRRNTEAFL. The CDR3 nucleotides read TGTGCCAGCAGTTACTCGAGGACAGGGCGACGGAACACTGAAGCTTTCCTT.